These T cell receptor beta chains were read from a single sample in a study of response to subunit inactivated influenza vaccine. TCRdb re-derived calls from the RT-PCR reads in MiXCR, one entry per CDR3 protein. Of fewer than 700,000 distinct CDR3 sequences in the sample, roughly 13% were seen once. The specimen comprised PBMCs from blood, sampled more than 35 days after vaccination. These receptors all come from a man aged 45-60 years who received an inactivated influenza vaccine. Each CDR3 is given with its conserved first and last residue. The D gene is left open where the match is weak. Where a row states a size, it is once, few, many or the class of an expanded clone; other rows omit it.

length	D	V	J	size	CDR3	DNA
18	TRBD2	TRBV2	TRBJ2-3	few	CACSSPGLAEKSTDTQYF	TGTGCCTGCAGTTCTCCCGGACTAGCGGAAAAATCCACAGATACGCAGTATTTT
16	TRBD1	TRBV12-3/TRBV12-4	TRBJ2-6	once	CASSWGTGRGANVLTF	TGTGCCAGCAGTTGGGGGACAGGGAGGGGGGCCAACGTCCTGACTTTC
16	TRBD2	TRBV11-2	TRBJ2-2	.	CASSLLVAGNTGELFF	TGTGCCAGCAGCTTATTGGTAGCGGGGAACACCGGGGAGCTGTTTTTT
15	TRBD2	TRBV12-3/TRBV12-4	TRBJ2-7	many	CASSLDPSGRDEQYF	TGTGCCAGCAGTTTAGACCCTAGCGGGAGAGATGAGCAGTACTTC
12	.	TRBV28	TRBJ2-1	.	CASSFYFDEQFF	TGTGCCAGCAGTTTCTACTTCGATGAGCAGTTCTTC
14	.	TRBV5-1	TRBJ2-7	.	CASSLVLGDYEQYF	TGCGCCAGCAGCTTAGTTCTGGGAGACTACGAGCAGTACTTC
13	TRBD1	TRBV12-3/TRBV12-4	TRBJ1-1	few	CASRPLTGGEAFF	TGTGCCAGCAGGCCTCTCACAGGGGGTGAAGCTTTCTTT
13	.	TRBV4-3	TRBJ2-7	.	CASSQEQGGEQYF	TGCGCCAGCAGCCAAGAGCAGGGCGGGGAGCAGTACTTC
14	TRBD1	TRBV5-6	TRBJ1-1	few	CASRNNRGRTEAFF	TGTGCCAGCAGAAACAACAGGGGGAGAACTGAAGCTTTCTTT
13	.	TRBV12-3/TRBV12-4	TRBJ2-7	.	CASSRQGWYEQYF	TGTGCCAGCAGTCGCCAGGGTTGGTACGAGCAGTACTTC
13	.	TRBV9	TRBJ2-1	.	CASSVDGRGEQFF	TGTGCCAGCAGCGTAGACGGGAGAGGAGAGCAGTTCTTC
16	.	TRBV15	TRBJ2-3	many	CATSRVGQGRPDTQYF	TGTGCCACCAGCAGAGTTGGGCAGGGGAGACCAGATACGCAGTATTTT
13	TRBD2	TRBV7-2	TRBJ2-5	many	CASRLAGEETQYF	TGTGCCAGTAGGCTAGCGGGAGAGGAGACCCAGTACTTC
20	TRBD2	TRBV5-4	TRBJ2-5	.	CASSLRATGTSGSPPETQYF	TGTGCCAGCAGCTTACGTGCTACCGGGACTAGCGGGAGTCCGCCAGAGACCCAGTACTTC
12	TRBD2	TRBV28	TRBJ2-5	few	CASRGTSLSPHF	TGTGCCAGCAGGGGGACTAGCCTTTCCCCCCACTTC
14	.	TRBV4-2	TRBJ2-1	many	CASSQDLLYNEQFF	TGTGCCAGCAGCCAAGATCTCCTCTACAATGAGCAGTTCTTC
11	.	TRBV12-3/TRBV12-4	TRBJ2-7	many	CASSLTTGQYF	TGTGCCAGCAGTTTAACCACAGGGCAGTACTTC
15	.	TRBV30	TRBJ2-1	.	CAWSLLALLGDEQFF	TGTGCCTGGAGTTTACTAGCATTATTAGGGGATGAGCAGTTCTTC
15	.	TRBV20-1	TRBJ2-5	few	CSARDLWASLETQYF	TGCAGTGCTAGAGATCTCTGGGCTAGCTTAGAGACCCAGTACTTC